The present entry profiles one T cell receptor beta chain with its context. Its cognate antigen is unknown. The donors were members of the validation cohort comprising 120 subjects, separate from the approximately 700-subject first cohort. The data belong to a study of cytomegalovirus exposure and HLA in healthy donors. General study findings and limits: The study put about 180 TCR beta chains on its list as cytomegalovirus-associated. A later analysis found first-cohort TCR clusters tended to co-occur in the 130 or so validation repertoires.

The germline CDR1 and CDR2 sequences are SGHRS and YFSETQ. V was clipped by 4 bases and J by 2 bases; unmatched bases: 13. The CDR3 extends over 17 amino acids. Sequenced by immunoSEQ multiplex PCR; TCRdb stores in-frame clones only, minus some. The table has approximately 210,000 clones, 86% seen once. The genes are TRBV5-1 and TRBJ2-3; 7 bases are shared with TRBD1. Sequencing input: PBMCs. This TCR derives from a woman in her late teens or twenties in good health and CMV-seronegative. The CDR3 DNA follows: TGCGCCAGCAGCCTCTCGCCTGGGACAGTTCCCACAGATACGCAGTATTTT. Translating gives CASSLSPGTVPTDTQYF.